This record looks at one TCR beta chain sequence and its context. Its specificity is unknown. The record originates from a study of OX40 agonist ivuxolimab in advanced cancers. Overall study findings and caveats: Expanded clones belonging to CD8+ T cells outnumbered, on average, those of CD4+.

Sequencing was performed with immunoSEQ multiplex PCR; in TCRdb, only in-frame clones are kept and a portion is missing. Of 65,000 to 75,000 clones in the sample, about 88% are singletons; the top ten hold around 2%. Deletions cut 0 bases from V and 5 bases from J, with 7 bases between. CDR3 size: 14 residues. Germline V CDR1 and CDR2: LNHDA, SQIVND (reference sequence). The rearrangement uses TRBV19 and TRBJ2-2; D not certain. The origin of this receptor is an adult with an advanced solid tumor such as melanoma, head and neck, liver or kidney cancer. The input for sequencing was CD4+ or CD8+ T cells sorted from blood, taken in a trial of the OX40 agonist ivuxolimab. The CDR3 spells CASSIDSGTGELFF. The CDR3, as DNA: TGTGCCAGTAGTATAGATTCAGGTACCGGGGAGCTGTTTTTT.